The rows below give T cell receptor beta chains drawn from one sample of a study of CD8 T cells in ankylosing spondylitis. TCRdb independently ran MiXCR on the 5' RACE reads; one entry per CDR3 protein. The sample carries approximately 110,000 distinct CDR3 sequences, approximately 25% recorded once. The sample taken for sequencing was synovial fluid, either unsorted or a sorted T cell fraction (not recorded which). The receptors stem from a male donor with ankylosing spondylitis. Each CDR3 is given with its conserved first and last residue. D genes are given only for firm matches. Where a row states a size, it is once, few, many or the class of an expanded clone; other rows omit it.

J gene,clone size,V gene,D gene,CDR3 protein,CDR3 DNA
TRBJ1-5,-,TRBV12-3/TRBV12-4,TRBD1,CASSYDQGGGNQPQHF,TGTGCCAGCAGCTATGATCAGGGGGGAGGCAATCAGCCCCAGCATTTT
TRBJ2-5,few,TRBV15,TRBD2,CATSTGLAGGSETQYF,TGTGCCACCAGCACAGGACTAGCGGGAGGGAGTGAGACCCAGTACTTC
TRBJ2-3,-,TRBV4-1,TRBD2,CASRHSGSTDTQYF,TGCGCCAGCAGGCATAGCGGGAGCACAGATACGCAGTATTTT
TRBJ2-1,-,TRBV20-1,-,CSARRPFPYNEQFF,TGCAGTGCTAGGCGGCCCTTCCCCTACAATGAGCAGTTCTTC
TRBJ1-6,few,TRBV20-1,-,CSASFVGDNSPLHF,TGCAGTGCTAGCTTCGTGGGGGATAATTCACCCCTCCACTTT
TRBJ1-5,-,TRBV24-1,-,CATSNVNQPQHF,TGTGCCACCAGTAATGTCAATCAGCCCCAGCATTTT
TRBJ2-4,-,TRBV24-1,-,CATSGGAKNIQYF,TGTGCCACCAGTGGGGGAGCCAAAAACATTCAGTACTTC
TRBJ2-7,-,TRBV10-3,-,CAISESTTFPYEQYF,TGTGCCATCAGTGAGTCAACGACTTTTCCCTACGAGCAGTACTTC
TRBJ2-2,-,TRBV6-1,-,CASTLGMGTGELFF,TGTGCCAGTACACTGGGGATGGGCACCGGGGAGCTGTTTTTT
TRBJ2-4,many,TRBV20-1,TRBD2,CSARGSLAKNIQYF,TGCAGTGCTCGCGGGAGCCTAGCCAAAAACATTCAGTACTTC
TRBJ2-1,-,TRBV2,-,CASSLGDEQFF,TGTGCCTCCTCCCTGGGGGATGAGCAGTTCTTC
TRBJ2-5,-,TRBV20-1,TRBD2,CSASTSGSGRETQYF,TGCAGTGCTAGTACTAGCGGGTCAGGACGGGAGACCCAGTACTTC
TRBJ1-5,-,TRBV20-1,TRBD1,CSAILGQGNQPQHF,TGCAGTGCTATCCTGGGACAGGGGAATCAGCCCCAGCATTTT
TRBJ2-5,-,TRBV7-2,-,CASSHGGGAETQYF,TGTGCCAGCAGTCACGGAGGGGGGGCGGAGACCCAGTACTTC
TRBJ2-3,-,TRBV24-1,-,CATSSAGPSTDTQYF,TGTGCCACCAGTTCGGCGGGACCAAGCACAGATACGCAGTATTTT
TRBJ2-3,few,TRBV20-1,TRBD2,CSAGAGGTDTQYF,TGCAGTGCGGGGGCGGGAGGGACAGATACGCAGTATTTT
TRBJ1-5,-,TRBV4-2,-,CASSLKVGNQPQHF,TGTGCCAGCAGCCTTAAGGTGGGCAATCAGCCCCAGCATTTT
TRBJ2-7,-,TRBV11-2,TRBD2,CASSLGASGMTYEQYF,TGTGCCAGCAGCTTAGGGGCTAGCGGGATGACGTACGAGCAGTACTTC
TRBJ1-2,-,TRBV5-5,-,CASSFEVYGYTF,TGTGCCAGCAGCTTTGAAGTCTATGGCTACACCTTC
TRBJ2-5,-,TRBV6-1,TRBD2,CASSRLAGVGTQETQYF,TGTGCCAGCAGTCGACTAGCGGGAGTGGGGACCCAAGAGACCCAGTACTTC
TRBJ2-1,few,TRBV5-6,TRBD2,CASSSQGLAGIAYYNEQFF,TGTGCCAGCAGCTCCCAGGGACTAGCGGGAATAGCCTACTACAATGAGCAGTTCTTC
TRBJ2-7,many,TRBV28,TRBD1,CAIFDRDLNEQYF,TGTGCCATCTTCGACAGGGATCTCAACGAGCAGTACTTC
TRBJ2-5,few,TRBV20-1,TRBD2,CSARGGTSGREETQYF,TGCAGTGCTAGAGGCGGGACTAGCGGGAGGGAGGAGACCCAGTACTTC
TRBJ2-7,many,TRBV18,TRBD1,CASSPRQGTDEQYF,TGTGCCAGCTCTCCCAGACAGGGTACCGACGAGCAGTACTTC